The 21 T cell receptor beta chains reported below all come from one sample, sequenced in a study of T cells in localized non-small cell lung cancer (dated by TCRdb to about 2020). The library was generated by the immunoSEQ multiplex PCR assay. Drawn from immuneACCESS, this table holds only the in-frame rearrangements with V and J called that TCRdb kept. Clones are partly lost; checked studies trace under half to an unresolved V gene and leave the rest unexplained. For this sample the table gives tens of thousands of clones, of which 86% were detected only once. The ten largest clones take up 0.9% to 1.4% of the sample. Sequencing used peripheral blood, obtained before any cancer treatment. All receptors derive from a woman between 35 and 70 years old with stage I lung adenocarcinoma.

The V gene is TRBV7-3, the J gene TRBJ2-3; TRBD1 might be the D (6 bases). Germline CDR1 SGHTA, CDR2 FQGTGA. V lost 0 bases and J lost 6, with 7 bases in between. The CDR3 contains 13 residues. DNA for the CDR3: TGTGCCAGCAGCTTAACGGGGGCTGATACGCAGTATTTT. Protein product: CASSLTGADTQYF.

The chain is built from TRBV7-9 and TRBJ1-5; D might be TRBD1 (6 bases). V lost 1 base and J 6 bases, leaving 7 bases between the germline ends. There are 13 residues in the CDR3. Germline assignment: CDR1 SEHNR and CDR2 FQNEAQ (reference sequence). CDR3 sequence (DNA): TGTGCCAGCAGCTTAGACAGGGTTCAGCCCCAGCATTTT. As protein: CASSLDRVQPQHF.

The chain links TRBV7-9 to TRBJ1-4; a possible D gene is TRBD1 (5 bases). Deletions cut 1 base from V and 1 base from J, with 10 bases between. The CDR3 runs 16 residues. CDR1 SEHNR and CDR2 FQNEAQ come from the germline V gene (reference sequence). The CDR3 DNA is TGTGCCAGCAGCTTAGAGAGGGGTGGAACTAATGAAAAACTGTTTTTT. Its translation is CASSLERGGTNEKLFF.

The chain uses TRBV5-1 and TRBJ2-7; 9 positions agree with TRBD1. V trimming: 7 bases; J trimming: 5 bases; junction bases outside the gene matches: 13. Germline V gene data show CDR1 as SGHRS and CDR2 as YFSETQ. The CDR3 length is 15 residues. CDR3 DNA sequence: TGCGCCAGCCAATCTCCGGGACAGGGATTCCACGAGCAGTACTTC. This codes for CASQSPGQGFHEQYF.

The chain links TRBV7-3 to TRBJ2-7; D is unclear. Germline-derived CDR1 and CDR2 are SGHTA and FQGTGA. This CDR3 is built from 15 residues. Trimming took 0 bases from V and 3 from J, leaving 12 bases between them. The CDR3 DNA reads TGTGCCAGCAGCTTAACAAGTAGGCGGATCTACGAGCAGTACTTC. Its protein is CASSLTSRRIYEQYF.

The chain links TRBV28 to TRBJ2-7; TRBD1 might be the D (6 bases). CDR3 size: 12 residues. Trimming took off 8 bases at V and 0 bases at J, with 8 bases between the two ends. Germline lookup yields CDR1 MDHEN and CDR2 SYDVKM. The CDR3 DNA follows: TGTGCCAGCGAGGACAGCTCCTACGAGCAGTACTTC. This translates into CASEDSSYEQYF.

The chain is built from TRBV9 and TRBJ1-6, with D unclear. CDR3 length equals 15 residues. The germline V and J ends were trimmed by 0 bases and 0 bases, with 4 bases remaining between them. Germline V lookup: CDR1 SGDLS, CDR2 YYNGEE. CDR3 amino acids: CASSVGDSYNSPLHF. DNA for the CDR3: TGTGCCAGCAGCGTAGGAGACTCCTATAATTCACCCCTCCACTTT.

The chain is built from TRBV18 and TRBJ1-3; maybe TRBD1 (5 bases). This CDR3 has 14 amino acids. V shed 0 bases and J shed 4 bases, with 7 bases lying between them. The V gene's germline CDR1 is KGHSH and CDR2 LQKENI. CDR3 residues: CASSPPGTGNTIYF. Here the CDR3 DNA reads TGTGCCAGCTCACCACCGGGGACGGGAAACACCATATATTTT.

The chain links TRBV19 to TRBJ1-2; no definite D call. The germline gives CDR1 LNHDA, CDR2 SQIVND (reference sequence). The CDR3 sequence is 16 residues long. Deletions cut 0 bases from V and 7 bases from J, with 18 bases between. The CDR3 sequence is CASSIDPDRRFLGYTF. The DNA of the CDR3 is TGTGCCAGTAGTATAGATCCGGACCGGAGGTTTCTTGGCTACACCTTC.

The chain carries TRBV7-2 and TRBJ2-4; 7 nucleotides agree with TRBD2. Losses at the gene ends were 8 bases for V and 12 bases for J; bases not matched to a gene: 7. Germline V gene sequence: CDR1 SGHTA, CDR2 FQGNSA. The CDR3 is 11 residues long. In nucleotides, the CDR3 is TGTGCCAGCGGCAGCGGGATCGATCAGTACTTC. Its protein product is CASGSGIDQYF.

V and J are TRBV10-3 and TRBJ1-5; 9 nucleotides align to TRBD1. CDR1 and CDR2 (germline): ENHRY, SYGVKD. Trimming at V came to 8 bases and at J to 6 bases, leaving 11 bases not matched to a gene. The CDR3 is made up of 15 amino acids. The CDR3 loop reads CAIGGTGNLRQPQHF. The CDR3 DNA is TGTGCCATCGGAGGGACAGGGAATCTCCGTCAGCCCCAGCATTTT.

This chain joins TRBV30 and TRBJ1-4; D unresolved. The germline gives CDR1 GTSNPN, CDR2 SVGIG (reference sequence). The CDR3 extends over 13 amino acids. With 0 bases removed from V and 8 bases from J, the gap between germline ends came to 10 bases. As DNA, the CDR3 is TGTGCCTGGAGTGTACCGGGAAGGGAAAAACTGTTTTTT. Amino acid sequence: CAWSVPGREKLFF.

The chain joins TRBV6-1 to TRBJ1-6; 10 bases align to TRBD1. The CDR3 length is 13 residues. Looked up from germline, CDR1 is MNHNS and CDR2 is SASEGT. The junction had 13 bases not matched to a gene; V was cut back by 7 bases and J by 19 bases. As DNA, the CDR3 is TGTGCCAGCACCCTCGGTCCGGGACAGGGGCATCACTTT. This gives the protein CASTLGPGQGHHF.

CDR3 nucleotide sequence: TGTGCCATCAATACGGCAGGGGGTGTCGATGGCTACACCTTC. Residues: CAINTAGGVDGYTF. The V call is TRBV10-3, the J call TRBJ1-2, with 7 bases fitting TRBD1. In germline, CDR1 is ENHRY, CDR2 SYGVKD. Trimming took 7 bases from V and 6 from J; bases not matched to a gene: 11. The CDR3 runs to 14 residues.

This chain uses TRBV14 with TRBJ1-2; tentatively, D is TRBD1 (5 bases). The CDR3 contains 13 residues. Germline loops: CDR1 SGHDN, CDR2 FVKESK. Trimming left V 4 bases short and J 6 bases short, with 12 bases between. In DNA form, the CDR3 reads TGTGCCAGCAGCCCTCGGACACTGGATGGCTACACCTTC. The encoded protein is CASSPRTLDGYTF.

V gene TRBV25-1 combines with J gene TRBJ2-3; 15 nucleotides match TRBD2. Unmatched junction bases numbered 17, after V lost 6 bases and J lost 10 bases. This CDR3 is 18 amino acids long. From germline, CDR1 is MGHDK and CDR2 SYGVNS. CDR3 sequence reads: CASSKSHRTSGGEFAQYF. CDR3 DNA sequence: TGTGCCAGCAGCAAATCCCACCGGACTAGCGGGGGGGAGTTTGCGCAGTATTTT.

The gene calls are TRBV7-2 and TRBJ2-3; TRBD2 matches 15 bases. Trimming removed 5 bases from V and 5 bases from J; junction bases left unmatched: 8. The CDR3 runs 17 residues. CDR1 is SGHTA, CDR2 FQGNSA, per germline. CDR3 in DNA: TGTGCCAGCAGCCCGAGGACTAGCGGGGGGGGCATAGATACGCAGTATTTT. Translation gives CASSPRTSGGGIDTQYF.

The chain combines TRBV10-1 with TRBJ1-6, with D hard to call. This CDR3 contains 13 residues. Germline assignment: CDR1 WNHNN and CDR2 SYGVQD (reference sequence). V gave up 0 bases and J gave up 7 bases, with 4 bases separating them. CDR3 sequence reads: CASSESWNSPLHF. The DNA for the CDR3 is TGCGCCAGCAGTGAGTCTTGGAATTCACCCCTCCACTTT.

The genes are TRBV14 and TRBJ2-7, with D hard to call. CDR1 SGHDN and CDR2 FVKESK come from the germline V gene. The CDR3 spans 12 residues. Trimming left V 6 bases short and J 5 bases short, with 11 bases between. As DNA, the CDR3 is TGTGCCAGCAGTCTAAATAGGGACGAGCAGTACTTC. It codes for CASSLNRDEQYF. Drawing the rest from reference TRBV14 and TRBJ2-7, the complete variable domain is EAGVTQFPSHSVIEKGQTVTLRCDPISGHDNLYWYRRVMGKEIKFLLHFVKESKQDESGMPNNRFLAERTGGTYSTLKVQPAELEDSGVYFCASSLNRDEQYFGPGTRLTVT.

This sequence joins TRBV18 and TRBJ2-7; 10 bases match TRBD2. The CDR3 is 16 residues long. V gave up 4 bases and J gave up 2 bases; unmatched junction bases: 8. The germline gives CDR1 KGHSH, CDR2 LQKENI. The CDR3 nucleotides read TGTGCCAGCTCACTCACCGGGACTAGCGCCACCTACGAGCAGTACTTC. Its protein is CASSLTGTSATYEQYF.

The rearrangement uses TRBV7-9 and TRBJ2-7; 8 bases are a match to TRBD1. The germline CDR1 and CDR2 sequences are SEHNR and FQNEAQ (reference sequence). Germline trimming cut 4 bases from V and 5 bases from J; bases unmatched to any gene: 10. The CDR3 length is 15 residues. Here the CDR3 reads CASSSGQGIIDEQYF. The CDR3 nucleotides read TGTGCCAGCAGCTCCGGACAGGGAATAATCGACGAGCAGTACTTC.